Sequencing of this T cell receptor (beta chain) was carried out in a study of T cell responses to AZD1222 COVID-19 vaccine. Looking at the study overall: Combined were second doses at about 4 or about 12 weeks. General study results and limits: Unmutated variant regions reportedly attract nearly half of all spike-specific TCRs. Repertoire collection took place solely once the T cell response had peaked. Researchers report vaccine-associated CD4 TCRs spanning spike, with dominance at 160-218 and 743-854.

Points on this clone: Its target is unknown.

The table came from immunoSEQ multiplex PCR; TCRdb's copy has only in-frame clones and leaves some out. The table shows approximately 140,000 clones, with over 85% occurring only once. Specimen: peripheral blood, collected on day 0 of AZD1222 vaccination. The sequence was obtained from an adult in good health.

DNA for the CDR3: TGTGCCAGCAGTGCCTTTGGCGCGGGCAATGAGCAGTTCTTC. Amino acids: CASSAFGAGNEQFF. This chain joins TRBV28 and TRBJ2-1, with D tentatively TRBD2 (5 bases). The CDR3 extends over 14 amino acids. The germline CDR1 and CDR2 sequences are MDHEN and SYDVKM. V was shortened by 5 bases and J by 6 bases, with 14 bases between the two germline ends.